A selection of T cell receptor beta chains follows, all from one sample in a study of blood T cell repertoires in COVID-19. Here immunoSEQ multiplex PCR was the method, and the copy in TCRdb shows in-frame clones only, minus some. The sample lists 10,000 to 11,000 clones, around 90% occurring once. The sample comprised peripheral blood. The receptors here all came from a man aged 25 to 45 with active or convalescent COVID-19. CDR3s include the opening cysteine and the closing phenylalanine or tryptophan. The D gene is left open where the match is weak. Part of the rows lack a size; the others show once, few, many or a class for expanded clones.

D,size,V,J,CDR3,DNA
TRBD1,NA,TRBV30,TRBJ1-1,CAWARGQVSEAFF,TGTGCCTGGGCCAGGGGGCAAGTCTCTGAAGCTTTCTTT
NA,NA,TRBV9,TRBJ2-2,CASRRLAYTGELFF,TGTGCCAGCCGGCGGCTAGCGTACACCGGGGAGCTGTTTTTT
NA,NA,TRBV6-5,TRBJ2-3,CASRAMTSATDTQYF,TGTGCCAGCAGGGCCATGACTAGTGCCACAGATACGCAGTATTTT
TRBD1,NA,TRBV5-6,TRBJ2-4,CASSLETGGVAKNIQYF,TGTGCCAGCAGCCTAGAGACAGGGGGGGTAGCCAAAAACATTCAGTACTTC
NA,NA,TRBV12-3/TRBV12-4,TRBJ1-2,CASSLAENYGYTF,TGTGCCAGCAGTTTAGCAGAGAACTATGGCTACACCTTC
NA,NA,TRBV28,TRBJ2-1,CASSFRQPGRNEQFF,TGTGCCAGCAGTTTCCGACAACCTGGGAGGAATGAGCAGTTCTTC
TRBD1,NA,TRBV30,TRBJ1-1,CAWSRQGEGTEAFF,TGTGCCTGGAGTCGACAGGGGGAGGGCACTGAAGCTTTCTTT
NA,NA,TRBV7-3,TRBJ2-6,CASSLLNSGANVLTF,TGTGCCAGCAGCTTACTTAACTCGGGGGCCAACGTCCTGACTTTC
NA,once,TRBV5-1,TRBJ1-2,CASSLAARSGYTF,TGCGCCAGCAGCTTGGCGGCACGGAGTGGCTACACCTTC
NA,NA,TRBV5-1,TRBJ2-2,CASKVGANTGELFF,TGCGCCAGCAAAGTGGGAGCGAACACCGGGGAGCTGTTTTTT
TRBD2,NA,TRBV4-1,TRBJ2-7,CASSPAGAGGLVEQYF,TGCGCCAGCAGCCCGGCAGGGGCGGGGGGGCTCGTCGAGCAGTACTTC
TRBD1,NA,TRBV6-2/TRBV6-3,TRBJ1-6,CASSDGQGGNSPLHF,TGTGCCAGCAGTGACGGACAGGGCGGTAATTCACCCCTCCACTTT
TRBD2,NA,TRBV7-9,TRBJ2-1,CASRLRGGPYNEQFF,TGTGCCAGCAGGCTCCGCGGGGGACCCTACAATGAGCAGTTCTTC
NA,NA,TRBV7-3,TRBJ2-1,CASSNDLTNYNEQFF,TGTGCCAGCAGCAACGACTTGACCAACTACAATGAGCAGTTCTTC
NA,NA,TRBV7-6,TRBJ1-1,CASSYQPLSVNTEAFF,TGTGCCAGCAGCTACCAACCCCTGTCGGTGAACACTGAAGCTTTCTTT
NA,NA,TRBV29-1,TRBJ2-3,CSVEGGTDTQYF,TGCAGCGTTGAGGGAGGCACAGATACGCAGTATTTT
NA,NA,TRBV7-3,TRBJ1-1,CASSFGGSTKAFF,TGTGCCAGCAGCTTCGGTGGTAGCACTAAAGCTTTCTTT
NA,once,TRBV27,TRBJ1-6,CASRDIGYSPLHF,TGTGCCAGCAGGGACATCGGATATTCACCCCTCCACTTT
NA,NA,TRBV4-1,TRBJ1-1,CASSQRTQGTEAFF,TGCGCCAGCAGCCAGAGGACACAAGGCACTGAAGCTTTCTTT
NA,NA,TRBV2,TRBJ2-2,CASRDFDTGELFF,TGTGCCAGCAGGGACTTCGACACCGGGGAGCTGTTTTTT
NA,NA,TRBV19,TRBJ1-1,CASSSLPGTNTEAFF,TGTGCCAGTAGCTCCCTCCCGGGTACGAACACTGAAGCTTTCTTT
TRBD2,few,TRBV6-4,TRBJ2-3,CASSEGLATDTQYF,TGTGCCAGCAGTGAGGGACTAGCGACAGATACGCAGTATTTT
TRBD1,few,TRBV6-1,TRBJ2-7,CASSETEGTGSFEQYF,TGTGCCAGCAGTGAAACTGAGGGGACAGGGTCTTTCGAGCAGTACTTC
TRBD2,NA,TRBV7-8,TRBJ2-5,CASSLVSGGAETQYF,TGTGCCAGCAGCTTAGTCAGCGGGGGGGCGGAGACCCAGTACTTC
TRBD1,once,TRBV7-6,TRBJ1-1,CASSLTGSNTEAFF,TGTGCCAGCAGCTTGACAGGGTCGAACACTGAAGCTTTCTTT
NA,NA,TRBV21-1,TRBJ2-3,CASSIGGGDTQYF,TGTGCCAGCAGCATCGGGGGGGGAGATACGCAGTATTTT
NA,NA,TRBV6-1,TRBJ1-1,CASSERGRDTEAFF,TGTGCCAGCAGTGAACGGGGAAGGGACACTGAAGCTTTCTTT
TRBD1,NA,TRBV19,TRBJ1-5,CASSIGTDSNQPQHF,TGTGCCAGTAGTATTGGGACAGATAGCAATCAGCCCCAGCATTTT
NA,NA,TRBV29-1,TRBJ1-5,CSAQGREGQPQHF,TGCAGCGCCCAAGGGAGGGAGGGTCAGCCCCAGCATTTT
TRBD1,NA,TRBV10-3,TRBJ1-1,CAISDPKTGDTEAFF,TGTGCCATCAGTGACCCAAAGACAGGGGACACTGAAGCTTTCTTT
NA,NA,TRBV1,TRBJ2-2,CTSIGTGGDTGELFF,TGCACCAGCATCGGGACAGGGGGCGACACCGGGGAGCTGTTTTTT
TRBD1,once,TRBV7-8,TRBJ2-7,CASSRGTGGFRSYEQYF,TGTGCCAGCAGTCGCGGGACAGGGGGCTTCAGATCCTACGAGCAGTACTTC
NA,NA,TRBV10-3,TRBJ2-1,CAISEGYSGNEQFF,TGTGCCATCAGTGAGGGGTACTCGGGGAATGAGCAGTTCTTC
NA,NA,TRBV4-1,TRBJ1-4,CASSQDKVGRVWEKLFF,TGCGCCAGCAGCCAAGATAAGGTGGGCAGGGTATGGGAAAAACTGTTTTTT
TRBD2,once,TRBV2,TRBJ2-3,CASSGPGTSGVIDTQYF,TGTGCCAGCAGTGGCCCCGGGACTAGCGGGGTGATAGATACGCAGTATTTT
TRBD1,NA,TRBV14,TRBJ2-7,CASSLQDRPYEQYF,TGTGCCAGCAGCCTCCAGGACAGGCCCTACGAGCAGTACTTC
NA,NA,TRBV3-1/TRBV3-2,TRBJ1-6,CASSHETYNSPLHF,TGTGCCAGCAGCCATGAGACCTATAATTCACCCCTCCACTTT
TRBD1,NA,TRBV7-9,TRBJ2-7,CASSLAYGTDGEQYF,TGTGCCAGCAGCTTAGCGTACGGGACAGACGGCGAGCAGTACTTC
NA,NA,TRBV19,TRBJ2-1,CASSSHRLVTSYNEQFF,TGTGCCAGTAGTTCTCATCGCCTAGTTACCTCCTACAATGAGCAGTTCTTC
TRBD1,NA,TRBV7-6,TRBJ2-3,CASSPGTGGTDTQYF,TGTGCCAGCAGCCCCGGGACAGGGGGAACAGATACGCAGTATTTT
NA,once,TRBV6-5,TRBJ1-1,CASSLRGNTEAFF,TGTGCCAGCAGCCTCAGGGGCAACACTGAAGCTTTCTTT
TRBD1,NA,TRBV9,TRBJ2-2,CASSRQGAGTGELFF,TGTGCCAGCAGCCGACAGGGGGCGGGCACCGGGGAGCTGTTTTTT
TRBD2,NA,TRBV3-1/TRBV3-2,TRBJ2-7,CASSQVPGGTYEQYF,TGTGCCAGCAGCCAAGTCCCGGGAGGGACCTACGAGCAGTACTTC
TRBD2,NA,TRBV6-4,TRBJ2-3,CASSDGTSGGPFF,TGTGCCAGCAGTGACGGTACTAGCGGGGGTCCTTTTTTT
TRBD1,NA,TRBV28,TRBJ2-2,CASTTGTDTGELFF,TGTGCCAGCACTACTGGGACAGACACCGGGGAGCTGTTTTTT
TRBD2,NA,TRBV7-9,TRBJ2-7,CASSLWASGGPSSYEQYF,TGTGCCAGCAGCTTATGGGCTAGCGGGGGCCCTAGCTCCTACGAGCAGTACTTC
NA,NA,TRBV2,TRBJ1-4,CASSGLTGFLSEKLFF,TGTGCCAGCAGTGGTTTAACAGGGTTTTTGAGCGAAAAACTGTTTTTT
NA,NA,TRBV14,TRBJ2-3,CASSPYGTDTQYF,TGTGCCAGCAGCCCATACGGGACAGATACGCAGTATTTT
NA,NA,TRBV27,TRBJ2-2,CASRLTAGGRTGELFF,TGTGCCAGCAGACTAACGGCGGGTGGGCGGACCGGGGAGCTGTTTTTT
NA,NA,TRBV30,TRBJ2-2,CAWSSTGVDGKNTGELFF,TGTGCCTGGAGTTCAACCGGGGTGGACGGCAAGAACACCGGGGAGCTGTTTTTT
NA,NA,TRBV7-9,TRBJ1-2,CASSTRLTSGGYTF,TGTGCCAGCAGCACTAGATTGACCTCTGGAGGCTACACCTTC
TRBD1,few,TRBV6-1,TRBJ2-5,CASSEIQGAAETQYF,TGTGCCAGCAGTGAAATACAGGGGGCCGCAGAGACCCAGTACTTC
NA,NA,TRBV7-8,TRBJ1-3,CASSLISSGNTIYF,TGTGCCAGCAGCTTAATCTCCTCTGGAAACACCATATATTTT
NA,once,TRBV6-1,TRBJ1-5,CASSEAKGFDQPQHF,TGTGCCAGCAGTGAAGCGAAGGGGTTCGATCAGCCCCAGCATTTT
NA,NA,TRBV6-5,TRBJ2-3,CASSYSLRISTDTQYF,TGTGCCAGCAGTTACTCGCTCAGGATTAGCACAGATACGCAGTATTTT